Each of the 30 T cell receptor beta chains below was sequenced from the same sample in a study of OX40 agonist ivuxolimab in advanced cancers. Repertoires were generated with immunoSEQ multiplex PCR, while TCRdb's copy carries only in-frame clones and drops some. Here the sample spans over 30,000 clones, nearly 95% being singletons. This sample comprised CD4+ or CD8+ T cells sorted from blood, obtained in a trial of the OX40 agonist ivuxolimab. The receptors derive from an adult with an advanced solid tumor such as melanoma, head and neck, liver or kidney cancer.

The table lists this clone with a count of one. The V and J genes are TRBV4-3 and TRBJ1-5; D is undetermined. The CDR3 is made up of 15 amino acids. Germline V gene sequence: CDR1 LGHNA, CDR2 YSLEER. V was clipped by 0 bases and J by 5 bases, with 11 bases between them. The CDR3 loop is CASSQDRVIDQPQHF. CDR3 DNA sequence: TGCGCCAGCAGCCAAGATCGGGTGATAGATCAGCCCCAGCATTTT.

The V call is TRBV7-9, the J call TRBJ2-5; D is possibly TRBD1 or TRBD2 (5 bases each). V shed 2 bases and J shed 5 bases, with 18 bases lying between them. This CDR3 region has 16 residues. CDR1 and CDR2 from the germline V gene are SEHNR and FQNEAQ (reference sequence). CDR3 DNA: TGTGCCAGCAGCTTAAGTATCACCCAGGGCGGGGAGACCCAGTACTTC. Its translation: CASSLSITQGGETQYF.

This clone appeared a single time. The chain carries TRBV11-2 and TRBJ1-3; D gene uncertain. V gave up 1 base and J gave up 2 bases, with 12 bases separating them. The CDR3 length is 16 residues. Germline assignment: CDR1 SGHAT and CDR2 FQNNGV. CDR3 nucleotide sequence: TGTGCCAGCAGCTTAGGCCCGCTGGTCACTGGAAACACCATATATTTT. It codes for CASSLGPLVTGNTIYF.

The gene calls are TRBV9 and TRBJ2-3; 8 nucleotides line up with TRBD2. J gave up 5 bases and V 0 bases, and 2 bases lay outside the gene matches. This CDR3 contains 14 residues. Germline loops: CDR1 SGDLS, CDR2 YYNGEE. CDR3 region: CASSVGTSGDTQYF. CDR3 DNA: TGTGCCAGCAGCGTAGGTACTAGCGGAGATACGCAGTATTTT.

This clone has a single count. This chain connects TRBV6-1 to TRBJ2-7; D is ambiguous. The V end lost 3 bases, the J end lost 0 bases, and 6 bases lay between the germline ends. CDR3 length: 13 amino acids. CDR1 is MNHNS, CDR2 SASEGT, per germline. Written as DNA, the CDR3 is TGTGCCAGCAGTGAGGTGGACTCCTACGAGCAGTACTTC. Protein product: CASSEVDSYEQYF.

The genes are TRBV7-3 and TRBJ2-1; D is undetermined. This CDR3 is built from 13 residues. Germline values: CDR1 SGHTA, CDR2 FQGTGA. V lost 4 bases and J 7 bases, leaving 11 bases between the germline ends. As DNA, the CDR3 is TGTGCCAGCAGCTCCGGACCGACGAATGAGCAGTTCTTC. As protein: CASSSGPTNEQFF.

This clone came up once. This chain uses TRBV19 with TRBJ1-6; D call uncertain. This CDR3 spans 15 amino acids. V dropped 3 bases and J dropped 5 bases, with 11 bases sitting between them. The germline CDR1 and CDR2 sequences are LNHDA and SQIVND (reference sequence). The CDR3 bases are TGTGCCAGTAGTATCCTCCCGCTGGATAATTCACCCCTCCACTTT. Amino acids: CASSILPLDNSPLHF.

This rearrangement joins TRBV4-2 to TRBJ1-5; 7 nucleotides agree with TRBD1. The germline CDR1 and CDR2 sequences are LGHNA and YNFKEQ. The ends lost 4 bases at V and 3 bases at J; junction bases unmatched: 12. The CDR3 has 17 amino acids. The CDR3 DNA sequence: TGTGCCAGCAGCCCCTCAGGGCGGACAGGTGCCAATCAGCCCCAGCATTTT. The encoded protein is CASSPSGRTGANQPQHF.

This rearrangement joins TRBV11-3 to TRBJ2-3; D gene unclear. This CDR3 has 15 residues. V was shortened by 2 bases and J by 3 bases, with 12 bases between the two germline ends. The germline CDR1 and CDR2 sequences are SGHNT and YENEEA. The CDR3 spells CASSLRGEGTDTQYF. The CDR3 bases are TGTGCCAGCAGCTTACGAGGAGAAGGAACAGATACGCAGTATTTT.

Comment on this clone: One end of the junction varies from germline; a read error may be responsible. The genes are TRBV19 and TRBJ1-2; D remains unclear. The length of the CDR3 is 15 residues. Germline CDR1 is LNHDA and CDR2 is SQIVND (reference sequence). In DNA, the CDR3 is TGTGCCAGTAGTATGGGAGGTCAGCCAGACTATGGCTTCACCTTC. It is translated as CASSMGGQPDYGFTF.

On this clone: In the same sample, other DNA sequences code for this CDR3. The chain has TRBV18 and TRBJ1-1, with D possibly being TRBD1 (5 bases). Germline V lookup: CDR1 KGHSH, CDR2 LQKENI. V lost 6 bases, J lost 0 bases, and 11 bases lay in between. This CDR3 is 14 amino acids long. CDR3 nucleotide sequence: TGTGCCAGCTCCCCCCAGGGAGTGAACACTGAAGCTTTCTTT. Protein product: CASSPQGVNTEAFF.

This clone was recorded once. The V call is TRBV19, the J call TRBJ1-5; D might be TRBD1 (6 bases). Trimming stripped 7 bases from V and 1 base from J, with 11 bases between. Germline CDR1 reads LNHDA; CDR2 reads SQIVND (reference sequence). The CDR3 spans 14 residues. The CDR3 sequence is CASNRVRSNQPQHF. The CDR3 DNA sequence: TGTGCCAGTAACAGGGTACGAAGCAATCAGCCCCAGCATTTT. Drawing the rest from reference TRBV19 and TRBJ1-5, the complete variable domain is DGGITQSPKYLFRKEGQNVTLSCEQNLNHDAMYWYRQDPGQGLRLIYYSQIVNDFQKGDIAEGYSVSREKKESFPLTVTSAQKNPTAFYLCASNRVRSNQPQHFGDGTRLSIL.

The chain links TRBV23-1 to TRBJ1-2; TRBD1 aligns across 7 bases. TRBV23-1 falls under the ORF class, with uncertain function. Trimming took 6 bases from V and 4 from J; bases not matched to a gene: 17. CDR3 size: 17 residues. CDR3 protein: CASRRNRMDRPFYGYTF. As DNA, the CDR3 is TGCGCCAGCAGACGAAATCGAATGGACAGGCCTTTCTATGGCTACACCTTC.

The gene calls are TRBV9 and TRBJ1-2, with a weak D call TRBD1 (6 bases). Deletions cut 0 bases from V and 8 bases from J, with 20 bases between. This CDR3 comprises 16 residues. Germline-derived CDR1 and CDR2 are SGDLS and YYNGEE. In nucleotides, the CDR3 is TGTGCCAGCAGCGTAGAACCCACAGGGCTAGCCGGCGGCTACACCTTC. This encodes CASSVEPTGLAGGYTF.

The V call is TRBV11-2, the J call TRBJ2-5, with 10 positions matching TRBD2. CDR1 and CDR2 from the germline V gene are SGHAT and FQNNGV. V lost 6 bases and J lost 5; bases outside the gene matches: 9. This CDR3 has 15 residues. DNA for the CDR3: TGTGCCAGCAGTCCCCTAGCGGGGGTTGGGGAGACCCAGTACTTC. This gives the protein CASSPLAGVGETQYF.

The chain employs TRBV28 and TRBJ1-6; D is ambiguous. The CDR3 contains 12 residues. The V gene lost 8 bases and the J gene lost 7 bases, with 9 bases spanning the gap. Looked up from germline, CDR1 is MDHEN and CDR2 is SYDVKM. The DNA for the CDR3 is TGTGCCAGCCTCTCAGCAAATTCACCCCTCCACTTT. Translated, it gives CASLSANSPLHF.

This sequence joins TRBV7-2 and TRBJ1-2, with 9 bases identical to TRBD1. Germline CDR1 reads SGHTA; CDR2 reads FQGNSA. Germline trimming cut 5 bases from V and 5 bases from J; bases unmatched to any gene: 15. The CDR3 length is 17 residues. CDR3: CASSPPPPTGGEYGYTF. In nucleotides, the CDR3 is TGTGCCAGCAGCCCTCCCCCCCCGACAGGGGGAGAGTATGGCTACACCTTC.

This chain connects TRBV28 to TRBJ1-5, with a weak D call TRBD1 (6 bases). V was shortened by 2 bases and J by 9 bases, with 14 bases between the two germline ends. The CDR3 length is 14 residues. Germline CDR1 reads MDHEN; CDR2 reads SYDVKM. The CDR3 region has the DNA TGTGCCAGCAGTTTAGCAGGGGCCGACGGGCCCCAGCATTTT. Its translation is CASSLAGADGPQHF.

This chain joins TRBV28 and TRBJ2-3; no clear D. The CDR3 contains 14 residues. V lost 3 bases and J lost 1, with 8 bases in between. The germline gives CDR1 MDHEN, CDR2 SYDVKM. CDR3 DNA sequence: TGTGCCAGCAGTTTCGTGGACCGCACAGATACGCAGTATTTT. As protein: CASSFVDRTDTQYF. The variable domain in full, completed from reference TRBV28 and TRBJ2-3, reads DVKVTQSSRYLVKRTGEKVFLECVQDMDHENMFWYRQDPGLGLRLIYFSYDVKMKEKGDIPEGYSVSREKKERFSLILESASTNQTSMYLCASSFVDRTDTQYFGPGTRLTVL.

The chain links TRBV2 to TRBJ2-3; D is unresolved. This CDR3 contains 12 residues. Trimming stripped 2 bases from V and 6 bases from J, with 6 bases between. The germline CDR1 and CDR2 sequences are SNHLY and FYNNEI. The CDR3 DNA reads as TGTGCCAGCAGTGAATTTGGGGATACGCAGTATTTT. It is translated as CASSEFGDTQYF.

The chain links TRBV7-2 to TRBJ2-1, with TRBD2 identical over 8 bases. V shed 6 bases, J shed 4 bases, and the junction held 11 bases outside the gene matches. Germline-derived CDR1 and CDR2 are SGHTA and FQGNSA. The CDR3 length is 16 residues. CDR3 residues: CASSPSGAGDYNEQFF. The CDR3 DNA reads TGTGCCAGCAGTCCCAGTGGAGCGGGGGATTACAATGAGCAGTTCTTC.

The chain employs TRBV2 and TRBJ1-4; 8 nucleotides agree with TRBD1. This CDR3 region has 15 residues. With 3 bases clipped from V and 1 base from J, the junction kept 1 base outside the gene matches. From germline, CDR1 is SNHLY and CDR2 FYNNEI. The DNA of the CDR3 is TGTGCCAGCAGTGATACAGGGGGAACTAATGAAAAACTGTTTTTT. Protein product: CASSDTGGTNEKLFF.

The CDR3 bases are TGTGCCAGCAGCTCCCCCAATCAGCCCCAGCATTTT. Translated: CASSSPNQPQHF. The V call is TRBV5-8, the J call TRBJ1-5; D remains unclear. Trimming left V 3 bases short and J 3 bases short, with 4 bases between. The germline CDR1 and CDR2 sequences are SGHTS and YDEGEE. The CDR3 sequence is 12 residues long.

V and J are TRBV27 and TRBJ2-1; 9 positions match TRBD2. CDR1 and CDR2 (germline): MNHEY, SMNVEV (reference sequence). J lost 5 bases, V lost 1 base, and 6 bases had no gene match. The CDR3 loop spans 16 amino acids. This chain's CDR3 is CASSLLGTSPDNEQFF. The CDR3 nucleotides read TGTGCCAGCAGTTTATTGGGGACTAGCCCTGACAATGAGCAGTTCTTC.

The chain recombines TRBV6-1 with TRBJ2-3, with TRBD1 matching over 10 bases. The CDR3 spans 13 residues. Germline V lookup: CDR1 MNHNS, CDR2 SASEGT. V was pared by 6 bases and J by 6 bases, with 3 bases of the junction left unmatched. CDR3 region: CASRRQGADTQYF. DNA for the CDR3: TGTGCCAGCAGACGACAGGGGGCGGATACGCAGTATTTT.

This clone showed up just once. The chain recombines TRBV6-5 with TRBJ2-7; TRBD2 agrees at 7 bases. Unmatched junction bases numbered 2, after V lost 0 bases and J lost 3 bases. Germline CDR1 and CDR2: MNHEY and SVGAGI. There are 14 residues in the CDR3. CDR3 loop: CASSYSGGIYEQYF. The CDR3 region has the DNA TGTGCCAGCAGTTACTCGGGAGGGATCTACGAGCAGTACTTC.

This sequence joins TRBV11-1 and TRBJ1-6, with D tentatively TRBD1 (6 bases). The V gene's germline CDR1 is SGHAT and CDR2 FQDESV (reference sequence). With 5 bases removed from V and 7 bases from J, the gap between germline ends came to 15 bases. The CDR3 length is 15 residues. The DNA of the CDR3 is TGTGCCAGCAGCCGAGTCGGGGGCGGAAATTCACCCCTCCACTTT. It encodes CASSRVGGGNSPLHF.

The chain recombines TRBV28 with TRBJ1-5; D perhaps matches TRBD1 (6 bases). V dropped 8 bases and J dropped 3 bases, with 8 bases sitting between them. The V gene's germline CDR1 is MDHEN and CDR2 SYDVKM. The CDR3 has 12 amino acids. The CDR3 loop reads CASRQVNQPQHF. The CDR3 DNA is TGTGCCAGCCGACAGGTCAATCAGCCCCAGCATTTT.

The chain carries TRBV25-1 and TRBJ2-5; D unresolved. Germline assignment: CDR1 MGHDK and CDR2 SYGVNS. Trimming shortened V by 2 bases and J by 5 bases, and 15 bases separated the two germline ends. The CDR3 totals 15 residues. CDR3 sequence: CASSEDRPPSETQYF. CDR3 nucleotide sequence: TGTGCCAGCAGTGAAGACCGACCGCCTTCGGAGACCCAGTACTTC.

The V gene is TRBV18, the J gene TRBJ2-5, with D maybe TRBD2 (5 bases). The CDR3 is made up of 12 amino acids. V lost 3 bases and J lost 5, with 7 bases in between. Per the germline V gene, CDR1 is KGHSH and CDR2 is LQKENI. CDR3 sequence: CASSPEEETQYF. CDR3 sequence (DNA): TGTGCCAGCTCACCGGAGGAGGAGACCCAGTACTTC.